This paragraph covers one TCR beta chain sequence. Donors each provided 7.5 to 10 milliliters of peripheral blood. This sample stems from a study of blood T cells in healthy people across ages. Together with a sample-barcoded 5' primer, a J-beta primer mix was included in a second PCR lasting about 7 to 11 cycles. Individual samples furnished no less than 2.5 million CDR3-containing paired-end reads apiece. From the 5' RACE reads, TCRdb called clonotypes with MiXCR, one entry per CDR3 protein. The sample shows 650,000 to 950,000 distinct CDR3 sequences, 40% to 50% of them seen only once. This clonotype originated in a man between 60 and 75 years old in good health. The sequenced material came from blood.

CDR3 region: CSVDDRRNTEAFF. In DNA, the CDR3 is TGCAGCGTTGATGACAGGAGAAACACTGAAGCTTTCTTT. The chain links TRBV29-1 to TRBJ1-1, with a possible D match to TRBD1 (6 bases). V was trimmed by 3 bases and J by 2 bases, leaving 10 bases between them. Looked up from germline, CDR1 is SQVTM and CDR2 is ANQGSEA. The CDR3 covers 13 residues.